A single sample gave rise to the 14 T cell receptor beta chains below, sequenced in a study of blood T cell repertoires in COVID-19. The assay was immunoSEQ multiplex PCR, and TCRdb's table has in-frame clones only and misses some. The sample lists 400,000 to 500,000 clones; more than 80% were seen once. The sequencing sample was made of peripheral blood. These TCRs come from a woman in her twenties or thirties with active or convalescent COVID-19.

The chain employs TRBV6-5 and TRBJ2-2; D unresolved. The CDR3 covers 13 residues. From germline, CDR1 is MNHEY and CDR2 SVGAGI. Trimming stripped 6 bases from V and 5 bases from J, with 10 bases between. CDR3 coding DNA: TGTGCCAGCAGCCCCCCAGGAACCGGGGAGCTGTTTTTT. As protein: CASSPPGTGELFF.

The chain joins TRBV7-4 to TRBJ1-4; D remains ambiguous. With 1 base removed from V and 1 base from J, the gap between germline ends came to 16 bases. Per germline, CDR1 SGHVT and CDR2 SQSDAQ. This CDR3 comprises 18 residues. The CDR3 protein is CASSLVGCSSGTNEKLFF. CDR3 coding DNA: TGTGCCAGCAGCTTAGTCGGGTGTTCATCGGGAACTAATGAAAAACTGTTTTTT.

This sequence joins TRBV6-5 and TRBJ2-5; TRBD2 matches at 9 bases. The V gene end was trimmed by 6 bases and the J gene end by 2 bases; junction bases not matched to a gene: 4. Germline CDR1 MNHEY, CDR2 SVGAGI. This CDR3 is 14 amino acids long. The CDR3 is CASRRLAEQETQYF. The CDR3 DNA reads TGTGCCAGCAGAAGACTAGCGGAACAAGAGACCCAGTACTTC.

The rearrangement uses TRBV19 and TRBJ1-5; unclear D gene. Trimming removed 5 bases from V and 0 bases from J, with 11 bases in between. Germline-derived CDR1 and CDR2 are LNHDA and SQIVND (reference sequence). The CDR3 consists of 15 residues. CDR3 sequence (DNA): TGTGCCAGTAGTTTTTACAGTAATAGCAATCAGCCCCAGCATTTT. Amino acid sequence: CASSFYSNSNQPQHF.

This chain connects TRBV7-2 to TRBJ1-2, with TRBD1 as a possible D gene (6 bases). Germline lookup yields CDR1 SGHTA and CDR2 FQGNSA. V lost 4 bases and J lost 4, with 16 bases in between. The CDR3 spans 15 residues. The CDR3 DNA follows: TGTGCCAGCAGCTCGCGGGCGGGGGGCTTCTATGGCTACACCTTC. Translating gives CASSSRAGGFYGYTF.

Points on this clone: Sequence at one end of the junction differs from germline and may be a read error. The chain links TRBV2 to TRBJ2-7, with 9 bases lining up with TRBD2. CDR1 and CDR2 (germline): SNHLY, FYNNEI. This CDR3 comprises 14 residues. The CDR3 spells CASSEARGGLPYSF. Here the CDR3 DNA reads TGTGCCAGCAGTGAAGCGCGGGGGGGACTACCTTACTCATTC.

The chain is built from TRBV4-1 and TRBJ1-4; 7 bases are a match to TRBD1. CDR3 length: 16 residues. J gave up 0 bases and V 4 bases, and 5 bases lay outside the gene matches. Germline V gives CDR1 MGHRA, CDR2 YSYEKL. The CDR3 sequence is CASSPRTGATNEKLFF. CDR3 coding DNA: TGCGCCAGCAGCCCCAGGACAGGCGCAACTAATGAAAAACTGTTTTTT.

The chain combines TRBV15 with TRBJ2-5; weak D call: TRBD1 (6 bases). This CDR3 is built from 12 residues. The V end was cut by 9 bases, the J end by 2 bases, with 10 bases between. Germline loops: CDR1 LNHNV, CDR2 YYDKDF (reference sequence). DNA of the CDR3: TGTGCCACAAGGGGGAGTCAAGAGACCCAGTACTTC. It yields the protein CATRGSQETQYF.

The chain links TRBV10-3 to TRBJ1-2; TRBD1 matches at 10 bases. The germline CDR1 and CDR2 sequences are ENHRY and SYGVKD. V lost 4 bases, J lost 5 bases, and 16 bases stayed unmatched. The CDR3 extends over 18 amino acids. CDR3: CAISGVGTGASGVYGYTF. The CDR3 DNA reads TGTGCCATCAGTGGAGTTGGGACAGGGGCCTCCGGAGTGTATGGCTACACCTTC.

This clone appeared a few times. The chain employs TRBV6-2 or TRBV6-3 and TRBJ1-1; possibly TRBD1 for D (5 bases). Germline V lookup: CDR1 MNHEY, CDR2 SVGEGT. V was clipped by 4 bases and J by 1 base, with 19 bases between them. The CDR3 extends over 17 amino acids. The chain's CDR3 is CASSSLSRFRENTEAFF. DNA for the CDR3: TGTGCCAGCAGTTCTTTGTCCCGGTTCAGGGAGAACACTGAAGCTTTCTTT.

The chain links TRBV7-9 to TRBJ2-2; TRBD2 matches at 13 bases. Germline CDR1 and CDR2: SEHNR and FQNEAQ (reference sequence). The CDR3 is 19 residues long. Trimming took 3 bases from V and 1 from J; bases not matched to a gene: 8. The CDR3 nucleotides are TGTGCCAGCAGCTTCACTTTCGGGACTAGCGGGGAGAACACCGGGGAGCTGTTTTTT. Translating gives CASSFTFGTSGENTGELFF.

This clone was counted ten times or more. The rearrangement joins TRBV7-9 to TRBJ1-3; D ambiguous. V lost 5 bases and J lost 2, with 7 bases in between. Germline V CDR1 and CDR2: SEHNR, FQNEAQ (reference sequence). The CDR3 is made up of 13 amino acids. CDR3 protein: CASSPNPGNTIYF. DNA of the CDR3: TGTGCCAGCAGCCCCAATCCTGGAAACACCATATATTTT. Looking up the rest from reference TRBV7-9 and TRBJ1-3 gives the full variable domain: DTGVSQNPRHKITKRGQNVTFRCDPISEHNRLYWYRQTLGQGPEFLTYFQNEAQLEKSRLLSDRFSAERPKGSFSTLEIQRTEQGDSAMYLCASSPNPGNTIYFGEGSWLTVV.

This rearrangement joins TRBV6-5 to TRBJ1-1, with 7 bases aligning to TRBD1. V gave up 8 bases and J gave up 11 bases; unmatched junction bases: 20. CDR1 and CDR2 from the germline V gene are MNHEY and SVGAGI. The CDR3 consists of 15 residues. The CDR3 reads CASGTQGQTFPNAFF. The CDR3 DNA sequence: TGTGCCAGCGGAACCCAGGGACAGACATTTCCGAACGCTTTCTTT.

This CDR3 is CASSPGSNGYTF. As DNA, the CDR3 is TGTGCCAGCTCACCGGGCAGTAATGGCTACACCTTC. The chain uses TRBV18 and TRBJ1-2; the D is unclear. Trimming removed 3 bases from V and 6 bases from J, with 8 bases in between. The V gene's germline CDR1 is KGHSH and CDR2 LQKENI. This CDR3 is built from 12 residues. Together with reference TRBV18 and TRBJ1-2, the CDR3 gives the full variable domain: NAGVMQNPRHLVRRRGQEARLRCSPMKGHSHVYWYRQLPEEGLKFMVYLQKENIIDESGMPKERFSAEFPKEGPSILRIQQVVRGDSAAYFCASSPGSNGYTFGSGTRLTVV.